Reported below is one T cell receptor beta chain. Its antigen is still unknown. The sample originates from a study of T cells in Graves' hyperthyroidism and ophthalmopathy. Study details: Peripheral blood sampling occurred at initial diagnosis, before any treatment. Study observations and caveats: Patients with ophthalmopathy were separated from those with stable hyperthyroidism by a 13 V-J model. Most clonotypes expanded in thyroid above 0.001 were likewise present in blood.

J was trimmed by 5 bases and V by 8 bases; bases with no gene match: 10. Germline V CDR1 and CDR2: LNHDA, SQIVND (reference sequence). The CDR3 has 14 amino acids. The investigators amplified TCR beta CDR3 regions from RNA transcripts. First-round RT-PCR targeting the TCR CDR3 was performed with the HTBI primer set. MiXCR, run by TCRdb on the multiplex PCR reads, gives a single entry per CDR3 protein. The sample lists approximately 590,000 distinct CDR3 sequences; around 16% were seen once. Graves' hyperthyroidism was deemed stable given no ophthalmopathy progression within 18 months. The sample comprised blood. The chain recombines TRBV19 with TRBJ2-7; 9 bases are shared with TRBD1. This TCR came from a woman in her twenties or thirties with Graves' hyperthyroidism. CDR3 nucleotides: TGTGCCAGTTGTCGGGGACAGGGTTCCCACGAGCAGTACTTC. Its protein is CASCRGQGSHEQYF.